This TCR beta chain stems from a study of blood T cell repertoires in COVID-19. Overall study context: Acute and convalescent COVID-19 samples came from the United States, Italy and Spain.

The CDR3 has 16 residues. Trimming took off 3 bases at V and 8 bases at J, with 20 bases between the two ends. Germline assignment: CDR1 SGHRS and CDR2 YFSETQ. Methods used by the authors: By means of reference gene primer amplification, nucleated cell counts were estimated. Repertoires were generated with immunoSEQ multiplex PCR, while TCRdb's copy carries only in-frame clones and drops some. The V and J calls and the clone size are those of that table, but D and trimming were determined from the DNA. The sample records roughly 230,000 clones, approximately 83% being singletons. The rearrangement uses TRBV5-1 and TRBJ1-4; tentatively, D is TRBD1 (6 bases). This clonotype was obtained from a woman aged 45-59 years with acute or convalescent COVID-19. The sequenced material came from peripheral blood. The CDR3 coding sequence is TGCGCCAGCAGCTCCAATACAGGGCTGAAGAACGAAAAACTGTTTTTT. Protein product: CASSSNTGLKNEKLFF.